A selection of T cell receptor beta chains follows, all from one sample in a study of CD8 T cells in Susac syndrome. Using its own MiXCR run on the immunoSEQ multiplex PCR reads, TCRdb lists one record per CDR3 protein. The repertoire has about 180,000 distinct CDR3 sequences, around 94% of them found once; the top ten carry around 0.095%. Material: CD4+ T cells from PBMCs. These TCRs come from a human donor with Susac syndrome. CDR3s include the opening cysteine and the closing phenylalanine or tryptophan. Fields, in order: D gene, clone size, V gene, J gene, CDR3 protein, CDR3 DNA. D genes are given only for firm matches. The size entry is marked missing in some rows and otherwise reads once, few, many or a size class.

D: -
size: -
V: TRBV18
J: TRBJ1-1
CDR3: CASSPRAGVNTEAFF
DNA: TGTGCCAGCTCACCAAGGGCAGGGGTGAACACTGAAGCTTTCTTT

D: -
size: -
V: TRBV24-1
J: TRBJ1-2
CDR3: CATSDPGHGYTF
DNA: TGTGCCACCAGTGATCCAGGACATGGCTACACCTTC

D: -
size: once
V: TRBV19
J: TRBJ1-1
CDR3: CASSLGRMNTEAFF
DNA: TGTGCCAGTAGTCTGGGACGGATGAACACTGAAGCTTTCTTT

D: TRBD1
size: -
V: TRBV9
J: TRBJ2-7
CDR3: CASSVGGTVVYEQYF
DNA: TGTGCCAGCAGCGTAGGTGGGACAGTAGTGTACGAGCAGTACTTC

D: -
size: once
V: TRBV6-2/TRBV6-3
J: TRBJ2-7
CDR3: CASRLGRSSSYEQYF
DNA: TGTGCCAGCAGACTGGGACGGTCGAGCTCCTACGAGCAGTACTTC

D: TRBD2
size: -
V: TRBV30
J: TRBJ2-7
CDR3: CAWSVVAGGYEQYF
DNA: TGTGCCTGGAGTGTAGTAGCGGGAGGATACGAGCAGTACTTC

D: -
size: -
V: TRBV5-1
J: TRBJ1-2
CDR3: CASSSDENYTF
DNA: TGCGCCAGCAGCAGCGACGAAAACTACACCTTC

D: -
size: once
V: TRBV4-1
J: TRBJ2-1
CDR3: CASSQPGTSSRWQFF
DNA: TGCGCCAGCAGCCAACCCGGGACATCCAGCCGATGGCAGTTCTTC

D: TRBD1
size: -
V: TRBV6-6
J: TRBJ2-7
CDR3: CASSYQGDRLGYEQYF
DNA: TGTGCCAGCAGTTACCAGGGGGACAGGTTGGGCTACGAGCAGTACTTC

D: -
size: -
V: TRBV5-1
J: TRBJ1-1
CDR3: CASSPGGGNSNTEAFF
DNA: TGCGCCAGCAGCCCTGGTGGGGGCAATTCCAACACTGAAGCTTTCTTT

D: -
size: once
V: TRBV28
J: TRBJ1-4
CDR3: CASSHSPRANSGKLFF
DNA: TGTGCCAGCAGTCACTCCCCCCGCGCAAATTCAGGAAAACTGTTTTTT

D: -
size: -
V: TRBV20-1
J: TRBJ1-2
CDR3: CSARENGRTGYGYTF
DNA: TGCAGTGCTAGAGAAAATGGACGGACCGGCTATGGCTACACCTTC

D: -
size: -
V: TRBV3-1
J: TRBJ2-5
CDR3: CASSQDQETQYF
DNA: TGTGCCAGCAGCCAAGACCAAGAGACCCAGTACTTC

D: -
size: -
V: TRBV21-1
J: TRBJ2-7
CDR3: CASSSGVCVSRTSYEQYF
DNA: TGTGCCAGCAGCAGTGGGGTATGTGTGTCGAGAACCTCCTACGAGCAGTACTTC

D: -
size: -
V: TRBV4-1
J: TRBJ2-3
CDR3: CASSPTRSTSTDTQYF
DNA: TGCGCCAGCAGCCCGACTAGGTCAACTAGCACAGATACGCAGTATTTT

D: TRBD1
size: -
V: TRBV3-1
J: TRBJ2-7
CDR3: CASSPGQGYEQYF
DNA: TGTGCCAGCAGTCCGGGACAGGGTTACGAGCAGTACTTC

D: TRBD2
size: -
V: TRBV7-9
J: TRBJ2-5
CDR3: CASNLGLALETQYF
DNA: TGTGCCAGCAACTTAGGACTAGCGCTAGAGACCCAGTACTTC

D: -
size: -
V: TRBV28
J: TRBJ1-1
CDR3: CASSFPFFRSSREAFF
DNA: TGTGCCAGCAGTTTCCCCTTTTTCCGAAGCTCCCGTGAAGCTTTCTTT

D: -
size: -
V: TRBV10-3
J: TRBJ2-5
CDR3: CAIRPDTQETQYF
DNA: TGTGCCATCAGACCCGATACCCAAGAGACCCAGTACTTC

D: -
size: -
V: TRBV15
J: TRBJ2-2
CDR3: CATSRATNTGELFF
DNA: TGTGCCACCAGCAGAGCTACGAACACCGGGGAGCTGTTTTTT

D: -
size: -
V: TRBV7-2
J: TRBJ2-3
CDR3: CASSLAQRRDTQYF
DNA: TGTGCCAGCAGCTTAGCGCAGCGTAGGGATACGCAGTATTTT

D: -
size: -
V: TRBV5-6
J: TRBJ2-4
CDR3: CASGVGPDIQYF
DNA: TGTGCCAGCGGAGTGGGGCCGGACATTCAGTACTTC

D: -
size: -
V: TRBV28
J: TRBJ1-2
CDR3: CATGLPGANGYTF
DNA: TGTGCCACGGGGCTCCCAGGGGCTAATGGCTACACCTTC

D: -
size: -
V: TRBV12-3/TRBV12-4
J: TRBJ2-1
CDR3: CASTLRPIHEQFF
DNA: TGTGCCAGCACCTTACGACCCATCCATGAGCAGTTCTTC

D: -
size: -
V: TRBV12-3/TRBV12-4
J: TRBJ1-2
CDR3: CASSFGRRYYGYTF
DNA: TGTGCCAGCAGTTTCGGACGGCGATACTATGGCTACACCTTC

D: -
size: -
V: TRBV12-3/TRBV12-4
J: TRBJ2-2
CDR3: CASSRTEITGELFF
DNA: TGTGCCAGCAGTCGCACAGAGATCACCGGGGAGCTGTTTTTT

D: -
size: -
V: TRBV3-1
J: TRBJ1-4
CDR3: CASSQGRQGNEKLFF
DNA: TGTGCCAGCAGCCAAGGCAGGCAGGGTAATGAAAAACTGTTTTTT

D: -
size: -
V: TRBV19
J: TRBJ2-1
CDR3: CASRVASPGVNEQFF
DNA: TGTGCGAGTAGGGTGGCTAGCCCGGGGGTCAATGAGCAGTTCTTC

D: -
size: once
V: TRBV20-1
J: TRBJ1-6
CDR3: CSARDRRRGIGSPLHF
DNA: TGCAGTGCTAGAGATCGTCGTAGGGGAATAGGATCACCCCTCCACTTT

D: TRBD1
size: -
V: TRBV29-1
J: TRBJ2-7
CDR3: CSVILDRRGHEQYF
DNA: TGCAGCGTCATTCTGGACAGGCGAGGGCACGAGCAGTACTTC

D: -
size: -
V: TRBV11-2
J: TRBJ2-1
CDR3: CASSEPLARKYNEQFF
DNA: TGTGCCAGCAGCGAACCGCTAGCGAGGAAGTACAATGAGCAGTTCTTC

D: -
size: -
V: TRBV30
J: TRBJ2-5
CDR3: CAVKEPDQETQYF
DNA: TGTGCCGTAAAAGAACCGGACCAAGAGACCCAGTACTTC

D: -
size: -
V: TRBV5-1
J: TRBJ2-7
CDR3: CASSSPGWGSYEQYF
DNA: TGCGCCAGCAGCTCCCCAGGGTGGGGCTCCTACGAGCAGTACTTC

D: TRBD2
size: -
V: TRBV30
J: TRBJ2-5
CDR3: CAWSGASGRKTQYF
DNA: TGTGCCTGGAGTGGGGCTAGCGGGAGAAAGACCCAGTACTTC

D: -
size: -
V: TRBV20-1
J: TRBJ2-7
CDR3: CSARDQRQPSYEQYF
DNA: TGCAGTGCTAGAGATCAGCGTCAGCCCTCCTACGAGCAGTACTTC

D: TRBD1
size: -
V: TRBV9
J: TRBJ1-1
CDR3: CASSPGGQANTEAFF
DNA: TGTGCCAGCAGTCCAGGAGGACAGGCGAACACTGAAGCTTTCTTT

D: TRBD2
size: -
V: TRBV20-1
J: TRBJ2-5
CDR3: CSAMTSGSTETQYF
DNA: TGCAGTGCCATGACTAGCGGGAGTACGGAGACCCAGTACTTC

D: -
size: -
V: TRBV30
J: TRBJ1-1
CDR3: CAWSVGTAQAFF
DNA: TGTGCCTGGAGTGTAGGGACCGCTCAAGCTTTCTTT

D: -
size: -
V: TRBV30
J: TRBJ2-2
CDR3: CAWSVLNTGELFF
DNA: TGTGCCTGGAGTGTACTGAACACCGGGGAGCTGTTTTTT

D: -
size: -
V: TRBV7-2
J: TRBJ1-2
CDR3: CASSSQGGRDYGYTF
DNA: TGTGCCAGCAGCTCTCAGGGAGGGCGCGACTATGGCTACACCTTC

D: -
size: -
V: TRBV3-1
J: TRBJ1-5
CDR3: CASSQELGVQPQHF
DNA: TGTGCCAGCAGCCAAGAGTTGGGGGTGCAGCCCCAGCATTTT

D: TRBD1
size: -
V: TRBV29-1
J: TRBJ1-1
CDR3: CSVVGTGETEAFF
DNA: TGCAGCGTTGTAGGGACAGGGGAAACTGAAGCTTTCTTT

D: -
size: -
V: TRBV6-2/TRBV6-3
J: TRBJ2-6
CDR3: CASTPRTSGANVLTF
DNA: TGTGCCAGCACCCCCCGGACCTCTGGGGCCAACGTCCTGACTTTC

D: -
size: -
V: TRBV7-9
J: TRBJ2-5
CDR3: CASSLTGVVETQYF
DNA: TGTGCCAGCAGCTTGACGGGAGTAGTAGAGACCCAGTACTTC

D: -
size: -
V: TRBV3-1
J: TRBJ2-1
CDR3: CASSQEPHNEQFF
DNA: TGTGCCAGCAGCCAGGAACCTCACAATGAGCAGTTCTTC

D: -
size: -
V: TRBV20-1
J: TRBJ2-1
CDR3: CSAKRASSSYNEQFF
DNA: TGCAGTGCTAAACGGGCCTCGAGCTCCTACAATGAGCAGTTCTTC

D: TRBD2
size: once
V: TRBV4-3
J: TRBJ2-1
CDR3: CASSQERRENHNEQFF
DNA: TGCGCCAGCAGCCAAGAACGGCGGGAGAACCACAATGAGCAGTTCTTC

D: -
size: -
V: TRBV20-1
J: TRBJ2-7
CDR3: CSALNRVVYEQYF
DNA: TGCAGTGCTCTGAACAGGGTGGTCTACGAGCAGTACTTC

D: -
size: -
V: TRBV23-1
J: TRBJ2-7
CDR3: CASSRATGSSYEQYF
DNA: TGCGCCAGCAGTCGGGCAACGGGCAGCTCCTACGAGCAGTACTTC

D: -
size: -
V: TRBV7-3
J: TRBJ1-1
CDR3: CASSLRGRITEAFF
DNA: TGTGCCAGCAGCTTAAGGGGCAGGATCACTGAAGCTTTCTTT

D: TRBD1
size: -
V: TRBV29-1
J: TRBJ2-3
CDR3: CSAGRDRAGDTQYF
DNA: TGCAGCGCCGGCCGGGACAGGGCTGGCGATACGCAGTATTTT